This TCR beta chain was profiled in a study of cytomegalovirus exposure and HLA in healthy donors. Study conclusions and caveats: Apart from CMV serostatus, no immune exposure information was available. There were several of the most significant clusters that appeared linked to common viral pathogens in a later analysis.

60 Vbeta and 13 Jbeta primers were used in PCR. Using immunoSEQ multiplex PCR, the repertoire was profiled, and TCRdb retains in-frame clones only, with some absent. This repertoire shows 150,000 to 200,000 clones, around 76% found once; its top ten account for about 1.6%. Turning to this clone: Antigen: not known.

The CDR3 is 13 amino acids. V lost 3 bases and J lost 4; bases outside the gene matches: 1. From germline, CDR1 is SQVTM and CDR2 ANQGSEA. The chain is built from TRBV29-1 and TRBJ2-7; 12 bases line up with TRBD2. Material: PBMCs. The origin of this receptor is a girl aged 5 to 17 in good health and CMV-seropositive. The CDR3 is CSVETSGSYEQYF. In DNA, the CDR3 is TGCAGCGTTGAGACTAGCGGGAGTTACGAGCAGTACTTC.